The clone carrying this T cell receptor beta chain was seen ten or more times. Its antigen is as yet unknown. The authors amplified TCR beta CDR3 regions from RNA transcripts. HTBI primers were employed in first-round RT-PCR, then a second-round multiplex PCR followed. TCRdb called the multiplex PCR reads again in MiXCR, with one record for every CDR3 protein. Among 900,000 to 1,200,000 distinct CDR3 sequences, approximately 35% were seen once, and the ten largest hold around 10%. This entry is derived from a study of Graves' ophthalmopathy and Graves' hyperthyroidism. General study points: A majority of expanded thyroid clonotypes exceeding 0.001 frequency were likewise present in blood. Ophthalmopathy progression was predicted by the model at about 69% sensitivity and under 75% specificity.

With 11 bases clipped from V and 0 bases from J, the junction kept 7 bases outside the gene matches. The CDR3 has 14 residues. CDR1 and CDR2 (germline): SNHLY, FYNNEI. The sample was peripheral blood or thyroid tissue (not recorded which). This receptor was identified in an adult man with Graves' hyperthyroidism. This sequence joins TRBV2 and TRBJ1-5; 7 positions match TRBD1. CDR3 residues: CAGSGGDSNQPQHF. The DNA for the CDR3 is TGTGCCGGATCAGGGGGGGATAGCAATCAGCCCCAGCATTTT.